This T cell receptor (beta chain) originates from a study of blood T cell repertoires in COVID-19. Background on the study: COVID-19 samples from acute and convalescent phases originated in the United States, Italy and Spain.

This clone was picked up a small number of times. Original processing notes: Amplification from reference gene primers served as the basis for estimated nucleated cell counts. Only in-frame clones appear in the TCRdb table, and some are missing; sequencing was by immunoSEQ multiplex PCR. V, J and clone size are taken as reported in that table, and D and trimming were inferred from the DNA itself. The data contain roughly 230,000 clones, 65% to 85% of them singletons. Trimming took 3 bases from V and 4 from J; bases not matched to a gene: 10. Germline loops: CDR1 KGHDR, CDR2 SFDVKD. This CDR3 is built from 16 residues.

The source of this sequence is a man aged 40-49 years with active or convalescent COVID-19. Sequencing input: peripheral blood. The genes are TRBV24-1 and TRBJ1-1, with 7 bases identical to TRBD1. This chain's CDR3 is CATSDTSTGVGTEAFF. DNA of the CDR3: TGTGCCACCAGTGATACCAGCACAGGGGTGGGCACTGAAGCTTTCTTT.